This T cell receptor beta chain appears in the sequencing data of a study of cytomegalovirus exposure and HLA in healthy donors. General study findings and limits: Fewer N-insertions (relative to the roughly 700-donor mean) were reportedly seen in an Asian-associated ancestry cluster in a later analysis. A missense DCLRE1C variant was associated with V- and J-gene trimming of TCR beta chains in a later analysis, and an independent cohort replicated the association. A later analysis found common viral pathogens apparently linked to several of the most significant clusters.

The CDR3 loop spans 17 amino acids. The germline CDR1 and CDR2 sequences are MGHRA and YSYEKL. This clone was seen only once. Antigen specificity is unknown. Use of 60 Vbeta and 13 Jbeta primers characterized the PCR. TCRdb keeps only in-frame clones here, not all; method: immunoSEQ multiplex PCR. The top ten hold around 7.7% of the sample, which has more than 150,000 clones, roughly 75% seen once. The chain joins TRBV4-1 to TRBJ2-5; TRBD2 might be the D (5 bases). Judging by the DNA end, TRBJ2-7 fits better; the J call may be wrong. Sequencing was done on a sample of PBMCs. This TCR was sampled from a woman aged 40-49 years in good health and CMV-seropositive. The CDR3 is CASSQDPQRPSSYEQYF. CDR3 in DNA: TGCGCCAGCAGCCAAGATCCTCAGCGGCCTAGCTCCTACGAGCAGTACTTC.